This T cell receptor beta chain was documented in a study of T cells after posttransplantation cyclophosphamide. Treatment was busulfan-fludarabine conditioning, a marrow graft, and cyclophosphamide on days +3 and +4. Whole-study findings and limits: Donor CD8+ memory clones often dominated recipient blood repertoires at later times. Recipient CMV seropositivity and CMV reactivation strongly tracked TRB clonality.

Data came from immunoSEQ multiplex PCR; TCRdb stores just in-frame clones and leaves some out. The repertoire consists of fewer than 12,000 clones, none detected only once. In this sample, this clone turned up many times. The antigen remains undetermined. V lost 0 bases, J lost 9 bases, and 6 bases lay in between. The CDR3 is 11 residues long. Germline CDR1 is SGHVS and CDR2 is FQNEAQ. The V call is TRBV7-8, the J call TRBJ2-7; D is perhaps TRBD1 (5 bases). The sample was PBMCs, taken after allogeneic stem cell transplant with posttransplant cyclophosphamide. This TCR came from a female patient between 40 and 55 years old who received an allogeneic stem cell transplant from a related donor, was CMV-positive, and had no GVHD. The T cells may partly be graft donor cells. The CDR3 is CASSLAGVQYF. In DNA, the CDR3 is TGTGCCAGCAGCTTAGCAGGGGTGCAGTACTTC.